The entry below gives a single T cell receptor beta chain sequence along with its context. The antigen remains undetermined. The data were produced by immunoSEQ multiplex PCR, yet TCRdb's version contains in-frame clones alone and is incomplete. The table lists 90,000 to 95,000 clones, roughly 87% of them singletons, with over 12% in the top ten. This specimen belongs to a study of T cells in localized non-small cell lung cancer. The CDR3 spans 11 residues. V gave up 6 bases and J gave up 5 bases; unmatched junction bases: 0. General study points: In the blood, greater T cell density corresponded to longer overall survival. Researchers found a median 57 of the top 100 tumor clones in adjacent lung.

The chain joins TRBV23-1 to TRBJ1-1; TRBD1 agrees at 7 bases. TRBV23-1 is an open reading frame whose function is uncertain. Sample: peripheral blood, taken before any cancer treatment. The clonotype was recovered from a man aged 35 to 70 with stage I squamous cell lung carcinoma. As DNA, the CDR3 is TGCGCCAGCAGACAGGGGACTGAAGCTTTCTTT. Protein: CASRQGTEAFF.